Below, 18 T cell receptor beta chains from the same sample are listed, as sequenced in a study of spatial heterogeneity in lung cancer. The time point here: sample taken at primary tumor resection. Via MiXCR, TCRdb re-called the 5' RACE reads, giving one row per CDR3 protein. The table has about 35,000 distinct CDR3 sequences, approximately 3.1% seen once. The specimen comprised normal lung tissue next to the tumor, sampled at surgery. These TCRs come from a male donor with early-stage non-small cell lung cancer.

This clonotype was observed at least ten times. The chain has TRBV7-2 and TRBJ1-1, with 9 bases fitting TRBD1. The CDR3 has 13 residues. V lost 6 bases and J lost 5; bases outside the gene matches: 4. Germline V gene sequence: CDR1 SGHTA, CDR2 FQGNSA. The chain's CDR3 is CASRGDRVTEAFF. For the CDR3, the DNA is TGTGCCAGCAGAGGGGACAGGGTGACTGAAGCTTTCTTT.

The table lists this clonotype with many counts. The CDR3 spells CASSLRQGGTGELFF. Here the CDR3 DNA reads TGCGCCAGCAGCTTGAGACAGGGAGGAACCGGGGAGCTGTTTTTT. V is TRBV5-1 and J is TRBJ2-2, with D possibly being TRBD1 (7 bases). Trimming shortened V by 1 base and J by 5 bases, and 12 bases separated the two germline ends. The germline CDR1 and CDR2 sequences are SGHRS and YFSETQ. The CDR3 length is 15 residues.

This clonotype has at least ten counts. The rearrangement joins TRBV29-1 to TRBJ2-5; 7 nucleotides align to TRBD1. Looked up from germline, CDR1 is SQVTM and CDR2 is ANQGSEA. The CDR3 spans 12 residues. V shed 7 bases, J shed 3 bases, and the junction held 5 bases outside the gene matches. The CDR3 DNA reads TGCAGCGCTACAGGGGATGAAGAGACCCAGTACTTC. Its protein is CSATGDEETQYF.

This clonotype was seen repeatedly, ten times or more. V gene TRBV5-5 combines with J gene TRBJ1-2; D is ambiguous. Germline lookup yields CDR1 SGHKS and CDR2 YYEKEE (reference sequence). There are 14 residues in the CDR3. V shed 4 bases and J shed 7 bases, with 17 bases lying between them. In DNA form, the CDR3 reads TGTGCCAGCAGCCTGGACTGGTCCTCCCGTGGCTACACCTTC. It codes for CASSLDWSSRGYTF.

This clonotype has only a few counts. This rearrangement joins TRBV7-9 to TRBJ2-2; 10 bases map to TRBD1. This CDR3 has 16 residues. The V and J ends lost 4 bases and 1 base, in that order; junction bases with no gene match: 3. Germline V gene sequence: CDR1 SEHNR, CDR2 FQNEAQ (reference sequence). The CDR3 spells CASSSRDRGNTGELFF. CDR3 DNA: TGTGCCAGCAGCTCCCGGGACAGGGGGAACACCGGGGAGCTGTTTTTT.

This clonotype has at least ten counts. V gene TRBV9 combines with J gene TRBJ1-1; no clear D. CDR3 length equals 17 residues. The V end lost 2 bases, the J end lost 3 bases, and 20 bases lay between the germline ends. Germline CDR1 is SGDLS and CDR2 is YYNGEE. The CDR3 region has the DNA TGTGCCAGCAGCGTCGAAGTTAGACCGTCTACTGACACTGAAGCTTTCTTT. Translating gives CASSVEVRPSTDTEAFF.

This clonotype occurred many times. The V gene is TRBV21-1, the J gene TRBJ2-3; whether TRBD1, the table's D call, matches the DNA was not checked. TRBV21-1 is given as a pseudogene. This CDR3 spans 14 amino acids. The CDR3 nucleotides are TGTGCCAGCAACCGGGACAGGGCCGCAGATACGCAGTATTTT. It specifies CASNRDRAADTQYF.

In its sample, this clonotype was seen many times. V and J are TRBV13 and TRBJ1-1; tentative D call: TRBD1 (5 bases). The CDR3 runs to 19 residues. Per germline, CDR1 PRHDT and CDR2 FYEKMQ (reference sequence). The V end lost 5 bases, the J end lost 1 base, and 26 bases lay between the germline ends. CDR3 bases: TGTGCCAGCAGCCCAGGGTTACTACATATCCCTCGGAAGAACACTGAAGCTTTCTTT. Its protein product is CASSPGLLHIPRKNTEAFF.

This clonotype was counted many times. The chain combines TRBV7-2 with TRBJ2-3; D unresolved. This CDR3 is built from 14 residues. CDR1 and CDR2 from the germline V gene are SGHTA and FQGNSA. V lost 5 bases and J 6 bases, leaving 15 bases between the germline ends. CDR3 residues: CASSQTQRRDTQYF. In nucleotides, the CDR3 is TGTGCCAGCAGCCAGACACAACGAAGGGATACGCAGTATTTT.

This clonotype was counted ten times or more. The rearrangement uses TRBV18 and TRBJ2-7, with 7 bases lining up with TRBD1. Germline CDR1 is KGHSH and CDR2 is LQKENI. The junction had 6 bases not matched to a gene; V was cut back by 4 bases and J by 0 bases. CDR3 size: 15 residues. For the CDR3, the DNA is TGTGCCAGCTCACTAGACAGGGCCACCTCCTACGAGCAGTACTTC. Its protein is CASSLDRATSYEQYF.

The chain is built from TRBV5-1 and TRBJ2-2, with D perhaps matching TRBD2 (5 bases). This CDR3 contains 14 residues. The V end lost 4 bases, the J end lost 3 bases, and 10 bases lay between the germline ends. Germline V CDR1 and CDR2: SGHRS, YFSETQ. The DNA for the CDR3 is TGCGCCAGCAGCGGGAGTCTTCACACCGGGGAGCTGTTTTTT. Its translation is CASSGSLHTGELFF. The whole variable domain, filled in from reference TRBV5-1 and TRBJ2-2, reads KAGVTQTPRYLIKTRGQQVTLSCSPISGHRSVSWYQQTPGQGLQFLFEYFSETQRNKGNFPGRFSGRQFSNSRSEMNVSTLELGDSALYLCASSGSLHTGELFFGEGSRLTVL.

In its sample, this clonotype was seen many times. The chain has TRBV6-1 and TRBJ2-7; 8 bases are shared with TRBD1. The CDR3 sequence is 15 residues long. Trimming at V came to 6 bases and at J to 2 bases, leaving 9 bases not matched to a gene. The V gene's germline CDR1 is MNHNS and CDR2 SASEGT. The CDR3, as DNA: TGTGCCAGCAGCAGGTGGGGACAGGAACCCTACGAGCAGTACTTC. Translating gives CASSRWGQEPYEQYF.

This clonotype was seen at least ten times. V gene TRBV20-1 combines with J gene TRBJ1-6; 10 nucleotides match TRBD1. J lost 10 bases, V lost 0 bases, and 3 bases had no gene match. The CDR3 has 14 amino acids. Per germline, CDR1 DFQATT and CDR2 SNEGSKA (reference sequence). The CDR3, as DNA: TGCAGTGCTAGAGAGGGGACAGGGGTCTCACCCCTCCACTTT. As protein: CSAREGTGVSPLHF.

There are a few counts of this clonotype. This rearrangement joins TRBV29-1 to TRBJ2-6, with D maybe TRBD1 (5 bases). Germline CDR1 is SQVTM and CDR2 is ANQGSEA. CDR3 length equals 17 residues. The V and J ends lost 0 bases and 2 bases respectively, with 14 bases between them. CDR3 protein: CSVEDPTVHPGANVLTF. CDR3 nucleotides: TGCAGCGTTGAAGACCCGACAGTTCATCCTGGGGCCAACGTCCTGACTTTC.

This clonotype was counted many times. The chain joins TRBV14 to TRBJ1-2; D gene ambiguous. V gave up 4 bases and J gave up 4 bases, with 13 bases separating them. Germline loops: CDR1 SGHDN, CDR2 FVKESK. This CDR3 is built from 14 residues. CDR3 region: CASSPPGPGYGYTF. For the CDR3, the DNA is TGTGCCAGCAGCCCGCCGGGCCCGGGCTATGGCTACACCTTC.

Relative to its sample, this clonotype is medium-sized. The J gene is TRBJ1-2, the V gene TRBV4-1; the match to TRBD1 covers 8 bases. The CDR3 has 15 residues. CDR1 is MGHRA and CDR2 is YSYEKL in the germline V gene. V lost 6 bases to trimming and J lost 0 bases; unmatched junction nucleotides: 6. CDR3 sequence reads: CASSPRQGPNYGYTF. The DNA for the CDR3 is TGCGCCAGCAGTCCCCGACAGGGGCCTAACTATGGCTACACCTTC.

In its sample, this clonotype was seen many times. The chain combines TRBV6-5 with TRBJ1-1, with TRBD1 matching 9 bases. Germline V gives CDR1 MNHEY, CDR2 SVGAGI. Unmatched junction bases numbered 10, after V lost 6 bases and J lost 2 bases. The CDR3 consists of 16 residues. This CDR3 reads CASSLTQGAGNTEAFF. For the CDR3, the DNA is TGTGCCAGCAGCCTAACACAGGGGGCAGGTAACACTGAAGCTTTCTTT.

This chain uses TRBV6-5 with TRBJ2-6; no clear D. V was pared by 0 bases and J by 2 bases, with 8 bases between. Germline V gene data show CDR1 as MNHEY and CDR2 as SVGAGI. This CDR3 comprises 16 residues. Here the CDR3 DNA reads TGTGCCAGCAGTTACTCGTATTACACTGGGGCCAACGTCCTGACTTTC. It encodes CASSYSYYTGANVLTF.